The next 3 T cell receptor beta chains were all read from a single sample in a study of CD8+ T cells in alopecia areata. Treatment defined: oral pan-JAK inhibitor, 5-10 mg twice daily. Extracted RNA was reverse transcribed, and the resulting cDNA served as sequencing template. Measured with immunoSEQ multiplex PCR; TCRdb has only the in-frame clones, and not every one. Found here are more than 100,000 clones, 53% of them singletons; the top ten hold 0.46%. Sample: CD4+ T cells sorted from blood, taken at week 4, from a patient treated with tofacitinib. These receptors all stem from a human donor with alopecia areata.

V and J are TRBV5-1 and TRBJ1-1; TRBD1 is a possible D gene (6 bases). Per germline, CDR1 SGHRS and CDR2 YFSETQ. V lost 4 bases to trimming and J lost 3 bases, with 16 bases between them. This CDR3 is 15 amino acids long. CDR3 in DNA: TGCGCCAGCAGCGGAACAGGGAGAAGGGACACTGAAGCTTTCTTT. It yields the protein CASSGTGRRDTEAFF. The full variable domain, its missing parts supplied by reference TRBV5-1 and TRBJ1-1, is KAGVTQTPRYLIKTRGQQVTLSCSPISGHRSVSWYQQTPGQGLQFLFEYFSETQRNKGNFPGRFSGRQFSNSRSEMNVSTLELGDSALYLCASSGTGRRDTEAFFGQGTRLTVV.

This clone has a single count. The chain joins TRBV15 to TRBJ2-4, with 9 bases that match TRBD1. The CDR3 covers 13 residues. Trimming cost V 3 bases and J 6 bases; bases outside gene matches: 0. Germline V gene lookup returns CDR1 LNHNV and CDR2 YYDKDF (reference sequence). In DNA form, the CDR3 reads TGTGCCACCAGCAGGGACAGGGGAAACATTCAGTACTTC. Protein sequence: CATSRDRGNIQYF.

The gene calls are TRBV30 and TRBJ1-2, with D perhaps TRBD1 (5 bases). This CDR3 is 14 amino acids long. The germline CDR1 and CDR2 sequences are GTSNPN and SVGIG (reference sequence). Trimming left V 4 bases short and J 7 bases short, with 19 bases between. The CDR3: CAWTSGPSGGGYTF. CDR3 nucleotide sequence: TGTGCCTGGACCTCGGGACCTTCCGGCGGTGGCTACACCTTC.